This is a list of T cell receptor beta chains from one sample in a study of patients and donors after allogeneic stem cell transplantation. TCRdb redid the calling of the RT-PCR reads with MiXCR, one entry per CDR3 protein. The sample has approximately 250,000 distinct CDR3 sequences, approximately 14% seen once. Input material: blood, either unsorted or a sorted T cell fraction (not recorded which). Source of these receptors: a human donor who was either an allogeneic HSCT recipient or a stem cell or donor lymphocyte infusion donor (not recorded which). It is not recorded whose cells these are; they may come from a transplant donor. The CDR3 runs from the conserved cysteine through the conserved F or W. D genes are given only for firm matches. A row's size may be missing; if present it is once, few, many or a size class.

j_call: TRBJ2-3
clone_size: few
v_call: TRBV5-1
d_call: -
cdr3_aa: CASSLGDITDTQYF
cdr3_nt: TGCGCCAGCAGCTTGGGGGACATCACAGATACGCAGTATTTT

j_call: TRBJ2-5
clone_size: many
v_call: TRBV25-1
d_call: -
cdr3_aa: CASSEGWAGNQETQYF
cdr3_nt: TGTGCCAGCAGTGAAGGATGGGCAGGGAATCAAGAGACCCAGTACTTC

j_call: TRBJ2-6
clone_size: -
v_call: TRBV2
d_call: -
cdr3_aa: CASSVRQASSGANVLTF
cdr3_nt: TGTGCCAGCAGTGTCCGACAGGCGAGCTCTGGGGCCAACGTCCTGACTTTC

j_call: TRBJ2-1
clone_size: few
v_call: TRBV29-1
d_call: TRBD2
cdr3_aa: CSAPGLAGYNEQFF
cdr3_nt: TGCAGCGCCCCGGGACTAGCGGGCTACAATGAGCAGTTCTTC

j_call: TRBJ2-5
clone_size: many
v_call: TRBV5-1
d_call: -
cdr3_aa: CASSLDNQETQYF
cdr3_nt: TGCGCCAGCAGCTTGGACAACCAAGAGACCCAGTACTTC

j_call: TRBJ2-2
clone_size: many
v_call: TRBV7-6
d_call: -
cdr3_aa: CASSLRTLSTGELFF
cdr3_nt: TGTGCCAGCAGCTTACGTACATTGAGCACCGGGGAGCTGTTTTTT

j_call: TRBJ2-5
clone_size: few
v_call: TRBV21-1
d_call: -
cdr3_aa: CASSKKMGLQETQYF
cdr3_nt: TGTGCCAGCAGCAAAAAGATGGGGCTACAAGAGACCCAGTACTTC

j_call: TRBJ2-7
clone_size: -
v_call: TRBV9
d_call: -
cdr3_aa: CASSAWDTPYEQYF
cdr3_nt: TGTGCCAGCAGCGCCTGGGACACTCCCTACGAGCAGTACTTC

j_call: TRBJ2-2
clone_size: few
v_call: TRBV24-1
d_call: -
cdr3_aa: CATSRTASTGELFF
cdr3_nt: TGTGCCACCAGCCGGACAGCGAGCACCGGGGAGCTGTTTTTT

j_call: TRBJ2-5
clone_size: -
v_call: TRBV7-2
d_call: -
cdr3_aa: CASSLPVQETQYF
cdr3_nt: TGTGCCAGCAGCTTACCAGTTCAAGAGACCCAGTACTTC

j_call: TRBJ1-2
clone_size: -
v_call: TRBV6-5
d_call: TRBD1
cdr3_aa: CASSYRQGAVNYGYTF
cdr3_nt: TGTGCCAGCAGTTACCGACAGGGGGCCGTTAACTATGGCTACACCTTC

j_call: TRBJ1-1
clone_size: -
v_call: TRBV12-5
d_call: -
cdr3_aa: CASGLRSGLNTEAFF
cdr3_nt: TGTGCTAGTGGTTTGCGGTCAGGGCTGAACACTGAAGCTTTCTTT

j_call: TRBJ1-5
clone_size: many
v_call: TRBV7-2
d_call: -
cdr3_aa: CASSLSRRLSNQPQHF
cdr3_nt: TGTGCCAGCAGCTTGAGCCGCCGACTTAGCAATCAGCCCCAGCATTTT

j_call: TRBJ2-2
clone_size: -
v_call: TRBV7-2
d_call: -
cdr3_aa: CASSRASWVNTGELFF
cdr3_nt: TGTGCCAGCAGCCGGGCCTCATGGGTGAACACCGGGGAGCTGTTTTTT

j_call: TRBJ2-3
clone_size: -
v_call: TRBV7-2
d_call: TRBD1
cdr3_aa: CASSLRGQSTQYF
cdr3_nt: TGTGCCAGCAGCCTCAGGGGGCAGTCTACGCAGTATTTT

j_call: TRBJ2-7
clone_size: -
v_call: TRBV24-1
d_call: -
cdr3_aa: CATSDLNGSEQYF
cdr3_nt: TGTGCCACCAGTGATTTGAACGGGAGTGAGCAGTACTTC

j_call: TRBJ2-2
clone_size: -
v_call: TRBV5-1
d_call: -
cdr3_aa: CASSWGAGELFF
cdr3_nt: TGCGCCAGCAGCTGGGGGGCCGGGGAGCTGTTTTTT

j_call: TRBJ1-2
clone_size: few
v_call: TRBV4-3
d_call: TRBD1
cdr3_aa: CASSQLRQGAYGYTF
cdr3_nt: TGCGCCAGCAGCCAACTCCGACAGGGGGCATATGGCTACACCTTC

j_call: TRBJ2-2
clone_size: -
v_call: TRBV30
d_call: TRBD1
cdr3_aa: CATKGQANTGELFF
cdr3_nt: TGTGCCACCAAGGGACAGGCGAACACCGGGGAGCTGTTTTTT

j_call: TRBJ1-1
clone_size: many
v_call: TRBV29-1
d_call: -
cdr3_aa: CSVDSQGLNTEAFF
cdr3_nt: TGCAGCGTTGATAGTCAGGGCTTGAACACTGAAGCTTTCTTT

j_call: TRBJ2-5
clone_size: many
v_call: TRBV20-1
d_call: TRBD2
cdr3_aa: CSARDISRAGAQETQYF
cdr3_nt: TGCAGTGCTAGAGACATCTCCCGAGCGGGGGCCCAAGAGACCCAGTACTTC

j_call: TRBJ2-7
clone_size: many
v_call: TRBV4-3
d_call: TRBD2
cdr3_aa: CASSRGGSSYEQYF
cdr3_nt: TGCGCCAGCAGCCGGGGGGGGAGCAGCTACGAGCAGTACTTC

j_call: TRBJ2-2
clone_size: few
v_call: TRBV5-1
d_call: -
cdr3_aa: CASSKDKGTGELFF
cdr3_nt: TGCGCCAGCAGTAAAGACAAGGGGACCGGGGAGCTGTTTTTT

j_call: TRBJ1-1
clone_size: few
v_call: TRBV5-1
d_call: -
cdr3_aa: CASSPPNLNGEAFF
cdr3_nt: TGCGCCAGCAGCCCTCCGAACCTCAACGGTGAAGCTTTCTTT

j_call: TRBJ1-6
clone_size: few
v_call: TRBV7-7
d_call: -
cdr3_aa: CASSLTDDSPLHF
cdr3_nt: TGTGCTAGCAGCTTGACAGACGATTCACCCCTCCACTTT

j_call: TRBJ1-2
clone_size: -
v_call: TRBV3-1
d_call: -
cdr3_aa: CASSQVAGGIRNYGYTF
cdr3_nt: TGTGCCAGCAGCCAAGTGGCCGGCGGGATACGTAACTATGGCTACACCTTC

j_call: TRBJ1-1
clone_size: -
v_call: TRBV12-3/TRBV12-4
d_call: -
cdr3_aa: CASSSAEWGITEAFF
cdr3_nt: TGTGCCAGCAGTTCCGCCGAGTGGGGGATTACTGAAGCTTTCTTT

j_call: TRBJ1-4
clone_size: few
v_call: TRBV5-1
d_call: -
cdr3_aa: CASSLEGNLAEKLFF
cdr3_nt: TGCGCCAGCAGCTTGGAAGGGAATCTAGCCGAAAAACTGTTTTTT

j_call: TRBJ1-1
clone_size: few
v_call: TRBV9
d_call: -
cdr3_aa: CASSVAFGNTEAFF
cdr3_nt: TGTGCCAGCAGCGTAGCTTTTGGCAACACTGAAGCTTTCTTT

j_call: TRBJ1-2
clone_size: once
v_call: TRBV13
d_call: TRBD1
cdr3_aa: CASSLEQQGVYGYTF
cdr3_nt: TGTGCCAGCAGCTTAGAACAACAGGGGGTCTATGGCTACACCTTC

j_call: TRBJ2-7
clone_size: -
v_call: TRBV20-1
d_call: TRBD2
cdr3_aa: CSAGLAGAASYEQYF
cdr3_nt: TGCAGTGCTGGCTTAGCGGGAGCGGCCTCCTACGAGCAGTACTTC

j_call: TRBJ2-3
clone_size: -
v_call: TRBV7-9
d_call: -
cdr3_aa: CASSSVVGGTSDTQYF
cdr3_nt: TGTGCCAGCAGCTCCGTGGTCGGCGGAACCTCAGATACGCAGTATTTT

j_call: TRBJ2-4
clone_size: many
v_call: TRBV18
d_call: -
cdr3_aa: CASSPPSDIIQYF
cdr3_nt: TGTGCCAGCTCACCACCGTCGGACATAATTCAGTACTTC

j_call: TRBJ2-1
clone_size: -
v_call: TRBV12-3/TRBV12-4
d_call: -
cdr3_aa: CASAPTGTDYNEQFF
cdr3_nt: TGTGCCAGCGCTCCTACCGGGACGGACTACAATGAGCAGTTCTTC

j_call: TRBJ2-4
clone_size: many
v_call: TRBV11-2
d_call: TRBD1
cdr3_aa: CASSLKQDTGVMAKNIQYF
cdr3_nt: TGTGCCAGCAGCTTAAAACAGGATACAGGGGTGATGGCCAAAAACATTCAGTACTTC

j_call: TRBJ1-2
clone_size: -
v_call: TRBV11-2
d_call: TRBD1
cdr3_aa: CASGPQGFGGYTF
cdr3_nt: TGTGCCAGCGGCCCACAGGGGTTTGGTGGCTACACCTTC

j_call: TRBJ1-5
clone_size: few
v_call: TRBV6-1
d_call: -
cdr3_aa: CASSEAFPWLQPQHF
cdr3_nt: TGTGCCAGCAGTGAAGCTTTCCCTTGGTTACAGCCCCAGCATTTT

j_call: TRBJ2-1
clone_size: -
v_call: TRBV2
d_call: -
cdr3_aa: CASSDWGPGDNEQFF
cdr3_nt: TGTGCCAGCAGTGACTGGGGCCCAGGGGACAATGAGCAGTTCTTC

j_call: TRBJ1-2
clone_size: many
v_call: TRBV13
d_call: -
cdr3_aa: CASSQTENYGYTF
cdr3_nt: TGTGCCAGCAGCCAAACAGAGAACTATGGCTACACCTTC

j_call: TRBJ2-7
clone_size: few
v_call: TRBV2
d_call: TRBD1
cdr3_aa: CASSGDRASYEQYF
cdr3_nt: TGTGCCAGCAGCGGGGACAGGGCCTCCTACGAGCAGTACTTC

j_call: TRBJ1-2
clone_size: many
v_call: TRBV3-1
d_call: -
cdr3_aa: CASSQNANYGYTF
cdr3_nt: TGTGCCAGCAGCCAAAACGCTAACTATGGCTACACCTTC

j_call: TRBJ1-2
clone_size: many
v_call: TRBV29-1
d_call: -
cdr3_aa: CSVDAGLNYGYTF
cdr3_nt: TGCAGCGTTGATGCAGGGCTAAACTATGGCTACACCTTC

j_call: TRBJ1-1
clone_size: -
v_call: TRBV5-1
d_call: -
cdr3_aa: CASSLAVGKDTEAFF
cdr3_nt: TGCGCCAGCAGCTTGGCCGTAGGGAAAGACACTGAAGCTTTCTTT

j_call: TRBJ1-6
clone_size: many
v_call: TRBV27
d_call: -
cdr3_aa: CASSLQGRSDSPLHF
cdr3_nt: TGTGCCAGCAGTTTACAGGGCAGGTCAGATTCACCCCTCCACTTT

j_call: TRBJ1-2
clone_size: -
v_call: TRBV4-3
d_call: TRBD1
cdr3_aa: CASSQNRGTYGYTF
cdr3_nt: TGCGCCAGCAGCCAAAACAGGGGAACCTATGGCTACACCTTC

j_call: TRBJ2-5
clone_size: -
v_call: TRBV20-1
d_call: TRBD2
cdr3_aa: CSLSGGETQYF
cdr3_nt: TGCAGTCTGTCGGGAGGGGAGACCCAGTACTTC

j_call: TRBJ2-2
clone_size: many
v_call: TRBV7-3
d_call: TRBD2
cdr3_aa: CASSRRAGGVDTGELFF
cdr3_nt: TGTGCCAGCAGCCGGCGGGCGGGAGGAGTGGACACCGGGGAGCTGTTTTTT

j_call: TRBJ1-1
clone_size: few
v_call: TRBV12-3/TRBV12-4
d_call: -
cdr3_aa: CASSFEWNTEAFF
cdr3_nt: TGTGCCAGCAGTTTTGAATGGAACACTGAAGCTTTCTTT

j_call: TRBJ1-2
clone_size: few
v_call: TRBV6-1
d_call: -
cdr3_aa: CASSGDFYGYTF
cdr3_nt: TGTGCCAGCAGTGGGGACTTCTATGGCTACACCTTC

j_call: TRBJ1-2
clone_size: few
v_call: TRBV12-3/TRBV12-4
d_call: TRBD1
cdr3_aa: CASSLGDSGYTF
cdr3_nt: TGTGCCAGCAGTTTAGGGGACAGTGGCTACACCTTC

j_call: TRBJ1-6
clone_size: many
v_call: TRBV20-1
d_call: -
cdr3_aa: CSARDQLPTLNSPLHF
cdr3_nt: TGCAGTGCTAGAGATCAACTTCCCACCCTTAATTCACCCCTCCACTTT

j_call: TRBJ1-2
clone_size: many
v_call: TRBV29-1
d_call: -
cdr3_aa: CSAYNSGFRGYTF
cdr3_nt: TGCAGCGCATACAATTCAGGGTTCAGGGGCTACACCTTC

j_call: TRBJ1-2
clone_size: -
v_call: TRBV6-1
d_call: -
cdr3_aa: CASSRPLTRDSIYTF
cdr3_nt: TGTGCCAGCAGTCGGCCTCTGACCAGGGATTCTATTTACACCTTC

j_call: TRBJ1-1
clone_size: -
v_call: TRBV18
d_call: -
cdr3_aa: CASSPSGLNTEAFF
cdr3_nt: TGTGCCAGCTCACCATCAGGGCTAAACACTGAAGCTTTCTTT

j_call: TRBJ2-1
clone_size: few
v_call: TRBV7-3
d_call: TRBD1
cdr3_aa: CASSFGTANNEQFF
cdr3_nt: TGTGCCAGCAGCTTCGGGACAGCAAACAATGAGCAGTTCTTC